This is a list of T cell receptor beta chains from one sample in a study of T cell repertoires in cytomegalovirus infection. No antigen has been assigned to these receptors. In TCRdb, the reads were re-called with MiXCR into one record per CDR3 protein. The sample holds around 430,000 distinct CDR3 sequences; 42% are singletons and the top ten take about 41%. Specimen: cultured PBMCs, collected from culture after CMV antigen stimulation. Receptors were obtained from a human donor in good health (CMV status not recorded). Some clones in this sample may be carry-over from other donors' samples. The CDR3 runs from the conserved cysteine through the conserved F or W. The D gene is left open where the match is weak. For some rows the clone size is stated as once, few or many, or as a class when expanded; others skip it.

v_gene,d_gene,abundance,j_gene,CDR3aa,CDR3nt
TRBV11-2,-,-,TRBJ2-7,CASSPQEDSYEQYF,TGTGCCAGCAGCCCTCAAGAGGACAGCTACGAGCAGTACTTC
TRBV7-2,TRBD1,-,TRBJ2-3,CASSYLRTGASTDTQYF,TGTGCCAGCAGCTATTTGAGGACAGGAGCCAGCACAGATACGCAGTATTTT
TRBV7-2,-,-,TRBJ2-7,CASSPLHDPGIYEQYF,TGTGCCAGCAGCCCCCTACACGATCCTGGGATCTACGAGCAGTACTTC
TRBV5-4,TRBD1,-,TRBJ2-1,CASSSPGQGGDEQFF,TGTGCCAGCAGCTCGCCGGGACAGGGTGGCGATGAGCAGTTCTTC
TRBV27,TRBD1,-,TRBJ2-7,CASSLLTGEQYF,TGTGCCAGCAGTTTGTTGACAGGGGAGCAGTACTTC
TRBV25-1,TRBD1,-,TRBJ1-3,CASSLGQGLSGNTIYF,TGTGCCAGCAGTCTTGGACAGGGGCTCTCTGGAAACACCATATATTTT
TRBV7-2,-,-,TRBJ2-7,CASSLGGPTLYEQYF,TGTGCCAGCAGCTTAGGGGGGCCGACTCTCTACGAGCAGTACTTC
TRBV12-3/TRBV12-4,-,few,TRBJ2-7,CASREGLTYRYEQYF,TGTGCCAGCAGAGAAGGACTGACCTACAGGTACGAGCAGTACTTC
TRBV29-1,-,-,TRBJ2-7,CSVESRVGEQYF,TGCAGCGTTGAATCCAGGGTCGGCGAGCAGTACTTC
TRBV28,-,-,TRBJ1-2,CASSLRDYGYTF,TGTGCCAGCAGTTTGAGGGACTATGGCTACACCTTC
TRBV28,TRBD2,-,TRBJ2-7,CATQVPLAGSYYEQYF,TGTGCCACCCAGGTACCTCTAGCGGGGAGTTACTACGAGCAGTACTTC
TRBV19,TRBD1,-,TRBJ1-4,CASSDRGITTNEKLFF,TGTGCCAGTAGCGACAGGGGGATAACTACTAATGAAAAACTGTTTTTT
TRBV9,-,-,TRBJ2-3,CASSAQGSSDTQYF,TGTGCCAGCAGCGCCCAGGGTTCGTCAGATACGCAGTATTTT
TRBV7-6,-,-,TRBJ2-5,CASSLSLDSPLAQYF,TGTGCCAGCAGCTTAAGTCTGGACAGCCCGCTGGCCCAGTACTTC
TRBV15,TRBD1,-,TRBJ2-1,CATSKRTGADPVDEQFF,TGTGCCACCAGCAAAAGGACAGGCGCGGACCCCGTCGATGAGCAGTTCTTC